The 2 T cell receptor beta chains below were found in one sample sequenced in a study of PD-1 blockade in mismatch repair-deficient tumors. Repertoires were generated with immunoSEQ multiplex PCR, while TCRdb's copy carries only in-frame clones and drops some. The sample gives roughly 84,000 clones, over 70% of which show up once; roughly 2.7% is in the top ten. Sequencing used peripheral blood, obtained 12 weeks after starting pembrolizumab. The receptors stem from an adult with mismatch repair-deficient cancer.

The J gene is TRBJ2-5, the V gene TRBV19; D possibly matches TRBD1 or TRBD2 (5 bases each). Germline CDR1 LNHDA, CDR2 SQIVND (reference sequence). The CDR3 extends over 15 amino acids. V was trimmed by 8 bases and J by 1 base, leaving 17 bases between them. The CDR3 DNA sequence: TGTGCCAGTTCAGGGTCCGTAGCGATCCAAGAGACCCAGTACTTC. This sequence encodes CASSGSVAIQETQYF.

V usage is TRBV7-7 and J usage is TRBJ2-1, with D perhaps TRBD2 (5 bases). Germline V gene data show CDR1 as SSHAT and CDR2 as FNYEAQ (reference sequence). This CDR3 spans 13 amino acids. V lost 2 bases to trimming and J lost 8 bases, with 10 bases between them. The CDR3 DNA is TGTGCCAGCAGCTTAAGCGGAGGCTATGAGCAGTTCTTC. Translating it yields CASSLSGGYEQFF.